The subject of this entry is one TCR beta chain. The data were obtained in a study of cytomegalovirus exposure and HLA in healthy donors. The PCR ran on 60 Vbeta and 13 Jbeta primers. Libraries were prepared by immunoSEQ multiplex PCR; TCRdb keeps only in-frame clonotypes and omits some of them. The sample consists of about 120,000 clones, around three quarters of them appearing once. This CDR3 region has 14 residues. The germline CDR1 and CDR2 sequences are MNHEY and SVGAGI. The V gene lost 6 bases and the J gene lost 8 bases, with 16 bases spanning the gap. The rearrangement joins TRBV6-5 to TRBJ1-4; no definite D call. Sequencing was done on a sample of PBMCs. This TCR was recovered from a female donor in good health and CMV-seronegative. Written as DNA, the CDR3 is TGTGCCAGCAGGGGGAGCGGGCTCGGGGAAAAACTGTTTTTT. It translates to CASRGSGLGEKLFF.